The 13 T cell receptor beta chains reported below all come from one sample, sequenced in a study of blood T cell repertoires in COVID-19. TCRdb keeps only in-frame clones here, not all; method: immunoSEQ multiplex PCR. The table records about 330,000 clones, about 87% of them present only once. The sequenced sample was PBMCs or T cells enriched from blood (not recorded which). The origin of the receptors is a woman in her thirties who had recovered from COVID-19.

The V and J genes are TRBV5-6 and TRBJ1-2, with 9 bases identical to TRBD1. The CDR3 has 14 amino acids. Germline V gene sequence: CDR1 SGHDT, CDR2 YYEEEE. The V and J ends lost 4 bases and 4 bases, in that order; junction bases with no gene match: 5. The CDR3 is CASSLGQGSYGYTF. For the CDR3, the DNA is TGTGCCAGCAGCCTAGGACAGGGGAGCTATGGCTACACCTTC.

The chain employs TRBV7-9 and TRBJ2-2, with D possibly TRBD2 on 6 matching bases. The germline V and J ends were trimmed by 2 bases and 4 bases, with 11 bases remaining between them. Germline CDR1 reads SEHNR; CDR2 reads FQNEAQ (reference sequence). The CDR3 totals 15 residues. The CDR3 coding sequence is TGTGCCAGCAGCTTAACGACTAGTGTCACCGGGGAGCTGTTTTTT. It specifies CASSLTTSVTGELFF.

The chain links TRBV27 to TRBJ2-3, with 8 bases aligning to TRBD2. V lost 6 bases to trimming and J lost 2 bases; unmatched junction nucleotides: 10. The CDR3 totals 16 residues. CDR1 and CDR2 (germline): MNHEY, SMNVEV (reference sequence). CDR3 in amino acids: CASSPLRRGATDTQYF. CDR3 sequence (DNA): TGTGCCAGCAGCCCCTTAAGGCGGGGGGCCACAGATACGCAGTATTTT.

DNA of the CDR3: TGTGCCAGCAGTCGCGGGAATGGAGAGACCCAGTACTTC. Translated: CASSRGNGETQYF. V usage is TRBV25-1 and J usage is TRBJ2-5; tentatively, D is TRBD2 (6 bases). V was cut by 5 bases and J by 4 bases, with 11 bases left in between. Per the germline V gene, CDR1 is MGHDK and CDR2 is SYGVNS. This CDR3 contains 13 residues.

This chain links TRBV6-2 or TRBV6-3 with TRBJ2-3, with TRBD2 matching 7 bases. The CDR3 runs 15 residues. CDR1 MNHEY and CDR2 SVGEGT come from the germline V gene. Trimming took 2 bases from V and 3 from J; bases not matched to a gene: 5. The CDR3 loop is CASSYPGGGTDTQYF. For the CDR3, the DNA is TGTGCCAGCAGTTACCCGGGGGGAGGGACAGATACGCAGTATTTT.

CDR3 bases: TGTGCCAGCAGACTGGACAGGGGAAATGAAAAACTGTTTTTT. It yields the protein CASRLDRGNEKLFF. V usage is TRBV7-9 and J usage is TRBJ1-4, with TRBD1 matching over 9 bases. Germline trimming cut 6 bases from V and 5 bases from J; bases unmatched to any gene: 4. CDR3 length: 14 amino acids. Germline CDR1 reads SEHNR; CDR2 reads FQNEAQ (reference sequence). Using reference TRBV7-9 and TRBJ1-4 for the parts outside the CDR3, the full variable domain is DTGVSQNPRHKITKRGQNVTFRCDPISEHNRLYWYRQTLGQGPEFLTYFQNEAQLEKSRLLSDRFSAERPKGSFSTLEIQRTEQGDSAMYLCASRLDRGNEKLFFGSGTQLSVL.

The rearrangement uses TRBV3-1 (or the pseudogene TRBV3-2) and TRBJ2-3; 7 bases agree with TRBD1. Germline trimming cut 3 bases from V and 2 bases from J; bases unmatched to any gene: 2. Looked up from germline, CDR1 is LGHDT and CDR2 is YNNKEL (reference sequence). The length of the CDR3 is 14 residues. CDR3 DNA: TGTGCCAGCAGCCATGGACAGGACACAGATACGCAGTATTTT. Its translation is CASSHGQDTDTQYF.

The chain employs TRBV19 and TRBJ1-5, with a weak D call TRBD1 (6 bases). This CDR3 contains 19 residues. Germline lookup yields CDR1 LNHDA and CDR2 SQIVND (reference sequence). V was clipped by 2 bases and J by 1 base, with 21 bases between them. CDR3 bases: TGTGCCAGTAGTATAACTCGGTGGGGCAGGGGAAAAAGCAATCAGCCCCAGCATTTT. It is translated as CASSITRWGRGKSNQPQHF.

This rearrangement joins TRBV10-1 to TRBJ1-2, with no clear D. The germline V gene has CDR1 WNHNN and CDR2 SYGVQD (reference sequence). Trimming removed 3 bases at V and 4 bases at J, with 9 bases between. The length of the CDR3 is 13 residues. DNA of the CDR3: TGCGCCAGCAGTGAATCAGGAACCTATGGCTACACCTTC. This sequence encodes CASSESGTYGYTF.

V is TRBV4-3 and J is TRBJ1-4; 9 nucleotides align to TRBD1. The germline V gene encodes CDR1 LGHNA and CDR2 YSLEER. V trimming: 4 bases; J trimming: 8 bases; junction bases outside the gene matches: 5. The CDR3 totals 14 residues. The CDR3 DNA reads as TGCGCCAGCAGCCCGGACAGGGGCGGGGAAAAACTGTTTTTT. As protein: CASSPDRGGEKLFF.

This chain uses TRBV24-1 with TRBJ1-5, with D maybe TRBD1 (5 bases). V lost 9 bases and J 4 bases, leaving 9 bases between the germline ends. From germline, CDR1 is KGHDR and CDR2 SFDVKD. This CDR3 region has 12 residues. The CDR3 loop is CATQRGNQPQHF. The DNA for the CDR3 is TGTGCCACCCAGCGGGGGAATCAGCCCCAGCATTTT.

J is TRBJ2-1 and V is TRBV5-1, with TRBD2 as a possible D gene (6 bases). In germline, CDR1 is SGHRS, CDR2 YFSETQ. V was cut by 5 bases and J by 7 bases, with 13 bases left in between. CDR3 length: 13 amino acids. This CDR3 is CASRGGVVNEQFF. The DNA for the CDR3 is TGCGCCAGCAGGGGCGGGGTGGTAAATGAGCAGTTCTTC.

In DNA form, the CDR3 reads TGTGCCAGCAGTCGGGACAGGGCGGCACGTAGTTCACCCCTCCACTTT. This translates into CASSRDRAARSSPLHF. This rearrangement joins TRBV2 to TRBJ1-6, with TRBD1 identical over 9 bases. There are 16 residues in the CDR3. Germline CDR1 SNHLY, CDR2 FYNNEI. Trimming removed 5 bases from V and 9 bases from J; junction bases left unmatched: 11.